Detailed here is one TCR beta chain. The source of the sample is a study of blood T cell repertoires in COVID-19. The repertoire was sequenced with immunoSEQ multiplex PCR; TCRdb's copy has only in-frame clones and lacks some. The sample consists of some 400,000 clones, around 87% of them appearing once. The V gene lost 4 bases and the J gene lost 2 bases, with 17 bases spanning the gap. Germline assignment: CDR1 GTSNPN and CDR2 SVGIG (reference sequence). The CDR3 sequence is 15 residues long. This receptor was obtained from a woman in her 30s with COVID-19, enrolled during active disease. The V and J genes are TRBV30 and TRBJ1-2, with D tentatively TRBD1 (6 bases). The sequenced material came from peripheral blood. This CDR3 is CAWNKIRGVNYGYTF. Here the CDR3 DNA reads TGTGCCTGGAACAAGATCAGGGGAGTGAACTATGGCTACACCTTC.